This record covers a single T cell receptor beta chain. Its antigen is unidentified. The CDR3 covers 17 residues. V lost 4 bases, J lost 1 base, and 9 bases stayed unmatched. Germline V gene sequence: CDR1 LGHDT, CDR2 YNNKEL (reference sequence). The data originate from a study of T cells after yellow fever vaccination. The study, taken as a whole, reports: Though weaker, the secondary response peaked faster, on day 5 versus 15.

TCRdb reprocessed the 5' RACE reads with MiXCR, giving one entry per CDR3 protein. The sample shows approximately 340,000 distinct CDR3 sequences, about 8.7% of them seen only once. This chain links TRBV3-1 with TRBJ2-5, with 10 positions matching TRBD1. The receptor comes from a man aged 18 to 30 who received the YFV17D yellow fever vaccine. The input for sequencing was PBMCs, taken on the day of the first yellow fever vaccination. The CDR3 protein is CASSPPWDRGFQETQYF. CDR3 DNA sequence: TGTGCCAGCAGCCCACCTTGGGACAGGGGTTTCCAAGAGACCCAGTACTTC.